This T cell receptor beta chain was found in a study of blood T cell repertoires in COVID-19 (dated by TCRdb to the early 2020s). Turning to the overall study: Samples from collaborators originated in the United States, Italy and Spain and spanned both the acute and convalescent phases of COVID-19. Where HLA class I and class II types were available, the types were taken from metadata supplied by the sample provider, not from assay-based typing. The samples were drawn from two sources: the first 160 participants of the ongoing ImmuneRACE study, and over 950 subjects contributed by 6 global collaborators. The repertoires were released in a freely available public database intended as a resource for research on the immune response to SARS-CoV-2. Nearly every sample came with metadata listing a de-identified subject ID, COVID-19 status, age in years and sex. Deeply sampled blood TCRbeta repertoires from subjects exposed to, actively infected with, or recovered from COVID-19 were included in the dataset. The prospective study material was composed of cDNA or gDNA derived from T cells, B-cell-depleted T cells, or PBMCs. What the authors observed across the whole study: The amount of clinical and demographic metadata varied by source and participant and was provided uncurated.

TCRbeta CDR3 regions were amplified from genomic DNA using the immunoSEQ Assay, a bias-controlled multiplex PCR. Per the original workflow: The number of nucleated cells in each sample was estimated from the amplification of reference gene primers within the assay. Sequence reads were collapsed and filtered to measure the absolute abundance of every unique TCRbeta CDR3 rearrangement. For each sample, productive Simpson clonality was calculated by taking the square root of Simpson's diversity index across productive rearrangements. TCRdb mirrors the immuneACCESS table, restricted to in-frame sequences. Some clones are absent from its copies; in checked studies, under half trace to an unresolved V gene, and the reason for the others is unknown. The D gene and trimming were derived from the DNA, and the V and J assignments and clone size from that table. This sample lists under 300,000 clones; around 81% were detected once. Around 2% of the sample goes to the ten largest clones.

Another Seattle source contributed samples from volunteer blood donors who had recovered from COVID-19. Collaborating institutions collected whole blood in K2EDTA tubes following their own protocols. For TCRbeta analysis, collaborators shipped samples as frozen whole blood, isolated PBMCs, or DNA extracted from either of those sample types. From a lookup of the germline V gene, CDR1 and CDR2 are SGHRS and YFSETQ. The CDR3 runs 15 amino acids, cysteine and phenylalanine included. CDR3 DNA only is kept here, 45 bases in frame from base 1. From V the trimming removes 2 bases and from J it removes 5 bases, while the gene matches leave 4 bases of the junction unaccounted for. Concerning this clone: Its antigen target is currently unknown. No much larger clone exists at a distance of one base, and base qualities are not known.

Material for sequencing was peripheral blood. This sequence originates from a man between 25 and 39 years old who had recovered from COVID-19. Recombination linked TRBV5-1 to TRBJ2-2; TRBD1 agrees with 9 junctional bases. CDR3 sequence: CASSLQGARTGELFF. The DNA reads TGCGCCAGCAGCTTACAGGGGGCGAGGACCGGGGAGCTGTTTTTT.